The present TCR beta chain was sequenced within a study of human T cells and chemical hapten exposure. This clonotype was observed many times. CDR1 and CDR2 (germline): SGHNT, YENEEA. The CDR3 is 17 amino acids. V lost 5 bases, J lost 1 base, and 20 bases lay in between. MiXCR was run by TCRdb on the RACE reads, yielding one entry per CDR3 protein. Of approximately 400,000 distinct CDR3 sequences listed, 5% to 6.5% are singletons. Time point of the sample: pre-sensitization, week 0. Treatment noted: therapeutic diphenylcyclopropenone sensitization with weekly scalp DPC. Whole blood that had not been fractionated was the source of extracted total RNA.

The origin of this receptor is a woman aged 50 to 65 with alopecia areata. Some clones in this sample may be carry-over from other donors' samples. Specimen: whole blood, collected in connection with sensitization to the hapten diphenylcyclopropenone (DPC). The genes are TRBV11-3 and TRBJ2-5; possibly TRBD1 for D (6 bases). For the CDR3, the DNA is TGTGCCAGCAGCCGGGCCGGGTGGGGGCGCGGCCAAGAGACCCAGTACTTC. Its protein is CASSRAGWGRGQETQYF.